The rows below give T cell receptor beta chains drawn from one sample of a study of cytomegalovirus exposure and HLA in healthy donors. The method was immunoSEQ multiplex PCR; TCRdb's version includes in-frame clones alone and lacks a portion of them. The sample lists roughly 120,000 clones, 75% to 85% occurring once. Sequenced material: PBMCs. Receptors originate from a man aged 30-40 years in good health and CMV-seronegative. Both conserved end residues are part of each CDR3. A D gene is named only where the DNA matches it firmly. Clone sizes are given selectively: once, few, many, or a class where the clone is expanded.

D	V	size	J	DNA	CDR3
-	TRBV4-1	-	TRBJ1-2	TGCGCCAGCAGCCAACCCATGGAGGGCTTGGGTTGTGGCTACACCTTC	CASSQPMEGLGCGYTF
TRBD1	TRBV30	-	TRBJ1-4	TGTGCCTGGAGTGTACAGGGGGGCGCTAATGAAAAACTGTTTTTT	CAWSVQGGANEKLFF
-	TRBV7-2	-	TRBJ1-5	TGTGCCAGCAGCTCCCAGGGGCAGGGTGCGCCCCAGCATTTT	CASSSQGQGAPQHF
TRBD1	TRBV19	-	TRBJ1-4	TGTGCCAGTAGCCTGACAGGGTTGGGCGAAAAACTGTTTTTT	CASSLTGLGEKLFF
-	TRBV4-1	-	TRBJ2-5	TGCGCCAGCAGCCAAGATCAGGAGACCCAGTACTTC	CASSQDQETQYF
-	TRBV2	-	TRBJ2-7	TGTGCCAGCAGCATACCGACAACGTCCTACGAGCAGTACTTC	CASSIPTTSYEQYF
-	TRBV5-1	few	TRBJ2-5	TGCGCCAGCAGCTTGGGAGAAAATAAAGAGACCCAGTACTTC	CASSLGENKETQYF
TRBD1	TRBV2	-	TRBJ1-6	TGTGCCAGCAAGGGACAGGGTAATTCACCCCTCCACTTT	CASKGQGNSPLHF
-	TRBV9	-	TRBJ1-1	TGTGCCAGCAGCGTAGATCCGACGCCCCCGGCGGCTGAAGCTTTCTTT	CASSVDPTPPAAEAFF
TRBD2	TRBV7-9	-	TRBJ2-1	TGTGCCAGCAGCTCTCTGGGCGGGAGTGGCAATGAGCAGTTCTTC	CASSSLGGSGNEQFF
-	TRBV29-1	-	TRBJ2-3	TGCAGCGTCCCCCGGAGCCCCCAGGGTAGCACAGATACGCAGTATTTT	CSVPRSPQGSTDTQYF
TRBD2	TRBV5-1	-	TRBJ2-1	TGCGCCAGCAGCTTTCTAGCGGGAGGGGTTAACAATGAGCAGTTCTTC	CASSFLAGGVNNEQFF
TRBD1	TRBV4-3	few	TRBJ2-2	TGCGCCAGCAGCCAAGAAGCTGGGGACAGCCGAAACACCGGGGAGCTGTTTTTT	CASSQEAGDSRNTGELFF
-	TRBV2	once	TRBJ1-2	TGTGCCAGCAGTGAATTAGGGGCCGACTATGGCTACACCTTC	CASSELGADYGYTF
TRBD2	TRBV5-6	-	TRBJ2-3	TGTGCCAGCAGCCAGGGACTAGCGGGAGGGCCTGGCACAGATACGCAGTATTTT	CASSQGLAGGPGTDTQYF
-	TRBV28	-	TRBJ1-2	TGTGCCAGCAGTTTAGGACAGATAAACTATGGCTACACCTTC	CASSLGQINYGYTF
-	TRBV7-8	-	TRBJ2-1	TGTGCCAGCAGCCGAGGACAGGGACTATACAATGAGCAGTTCTTC	CASSRGQGLYNEQFF
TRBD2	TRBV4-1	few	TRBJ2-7	TGCGCCAGCAGCCAAAATAGCGGGACCACCTACGAGCAGTACTTC	CASSQNSGTTYEQYF
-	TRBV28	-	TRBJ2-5	TGTGCCAGCAGCAATCTAGGCCAAGAGACCCAGTACTTC	CASSNLGQETQYF
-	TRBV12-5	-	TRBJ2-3	TGTGCTAGTGTCGGAGCCCTGCTACGCCAGATAGGCACAGATACGCAGTATTTT	CASVGALLRQIGTDTQYF
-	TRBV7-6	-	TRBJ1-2	TGTGCCAGCAGCTTAGGAGGATTGTATGGCTACACCTTC	CASSLGGLYGYTF
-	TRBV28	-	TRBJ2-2	TGTGCCAGCAGTCCACTGGACAGAGGTACCGGGGAGCTGTTTTTT	CASSPLDRGTGELFF
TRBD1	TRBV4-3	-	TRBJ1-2	TGCGCCAGCAGCCAAGGACAGGGGTGGGGGTATGGCTACACCTTC	CASSQGQGWGYGYTF